The present TCR beta chain was sequenced within a study of shared clonotypes between healthy human individuals. Of note for this clone: Other DNA sequences in this sample translate to the same CDR3.

Profiled with immunoSEQ multiplex PCR; TCRdb holds only in-frame clones, not every one. The sample contains some 980,000 clones, over 60% of which appear only once. Sequencing used memory CD4+ T cells sorted from blood. As for subset: CD45RA-negative fraction. The TCR originated in a man aged 18-30 years in good health.

CDR3 nucleotide sequence: TGCGCCAGCAGCTTATTCGGGACTAGCGGCACAGATACGCAGTATTTT. This translates into CASSLFGTSGTDTQYF. This chain uses TRBV5-1 with TRBJ2-3; 10 bases line up with TRBD2. J lost 1 base, V lost 2 bases, and 4 bases had no gene match. CDR1 is SGHRS, CDR2 YFSETQ, per germline. This CDR3 has 16 amino acids.